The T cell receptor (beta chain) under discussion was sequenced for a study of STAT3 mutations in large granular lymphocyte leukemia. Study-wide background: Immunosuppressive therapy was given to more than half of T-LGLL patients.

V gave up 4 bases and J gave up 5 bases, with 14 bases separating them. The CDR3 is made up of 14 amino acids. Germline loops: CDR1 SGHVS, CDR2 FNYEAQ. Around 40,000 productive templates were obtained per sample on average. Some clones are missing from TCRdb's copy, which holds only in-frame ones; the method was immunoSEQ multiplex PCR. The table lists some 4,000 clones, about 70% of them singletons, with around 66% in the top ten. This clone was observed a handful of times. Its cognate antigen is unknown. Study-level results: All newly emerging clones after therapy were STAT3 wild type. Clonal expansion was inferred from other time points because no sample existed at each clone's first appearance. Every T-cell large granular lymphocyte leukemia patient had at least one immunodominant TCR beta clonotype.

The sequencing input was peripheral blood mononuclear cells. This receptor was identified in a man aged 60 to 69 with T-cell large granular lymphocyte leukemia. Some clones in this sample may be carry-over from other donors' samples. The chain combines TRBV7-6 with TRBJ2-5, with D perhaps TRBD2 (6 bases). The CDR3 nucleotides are TGTGCCAGCAGCTCCCGGGGCGGGGATGAGACCCAGTACTTC. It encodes CASSSRGGDETQYF.